Listed here is a single T cell receptor (beta chain). This entry is derived from a study of blood T cell repertoires in COVID-19. Study-wide context: Spain, Italy and the United States supplied samples that represented acute and convalescent COVID-19.

This CDR3 has 17 residues. CDR1 and CDR2 (germline): LNHDA, SQIVND (reference sequence). Trimming cost V 5 bases and J 6 bases; bases outside gene matches: 16. TCRdb's table, derived via immunoSEQ multiplex PCR, lists solely in-frame clones and lacks some. The table records about 90,000 clones, roughly 78% of them present only once. Sequencing was done on a sample of peripheral blood. This clonotype was obtained from a woman aged 70-85 years with acute or convalescent COVID-19. The chain has TRBV19 and TRBJ1-2, with 9 bases aligning to TRBD1. In DNA form, the CDR3 reads TGTGCCAGTAGTGTCGGGACAGGGAGGAGGATATGGAATGGCTACACCTTC. This translates into CASSVGTGRRIWNGYTF.